A single sample is the source of the 28 T cell receptor beta chains below, sequenced in a study of blood T cell repertoires in COVID-19. Produced via immunoSEQ multiplex PCR; TCRdb's table is partial and in-frame only. The repertoire holds 300,000 to 400,000 clones, with approximately 86% as singletons. Material: PBMCs or T cells enriched from blood (not recorded which). These receptors came from a woman between 35 and 50 years old with acute COVID-19.

This rearrangement joins TRBV11-3 to TRBJ2-2, with 14 positions matching TRBD2. The CDR3 has 19 amino acids. CDR1 and CDR2 from the germline V gene are SGHNT and YENEEA. V gave up 5 bases and J gave up 10 bases; unmatched junction bases: 18. CDR3 in DNA: TGTGCCAGCAGCATTGGGACAGAAGGAGGACTAGCGGGAGGCGAGGAGCTGTTTTTT. Protein: CASSIGTEGGLAGGEELFF.

This clone was observed once. V usage is TRBV7-8 and J usage is TRBJ1-2, with a tentative D call TRBD1 (6 bases). Per the germline V gene, CDR1 is SGHVS and CDR2 is FQNEAQ. CDR3 length: 15 amino acids. The V end was cut by 9 bases, the J end by 4 bases, with 21 bases between. This CDR3 is CASSLTRQVGYGYTF. The CDR3 DNA is TGTGCCAGTTCTTTAACACGACAGGTGGGCTATGGCTACACCTTC.

V and J are TRBV5-1 and TRBJ1-1; 9 nucleotides agree with TRBD1. The germline V gene encodes CDR1 SGHRS and CDR2 YFSETQ. The CDR3 extends over 14 amino acids. V lost 5 bases, J lost 6 bases, and 8 bases stayed unmatched. The CDR3 sequence: CASSSDRGRAEAFF. In DNA form, the CDR3 reads TGCGCCAGCAGTTCGGACAGGGGACGAGCTGAAGCTTTCTTT.

Note on this clone: Distinct nucleotide sequences in the sample also encode this CDR3. The rearrangement links TRBV18 to TRBJ2-2; 11 positions match TRBD2. CDR1 is KGHSH and CDR2 is LQKENI in the germline V gene. The CDR3 length is 17 residues. V shed 3 bases, J shed 2 bases, and the junction held 5 bases outside the gene matches. The CDR3 loop is CASSPSSGRTNTGELFF. CDR3 nucleotides: TGTGCCAGCTCACCCTCTAGCGGGAGGACTAACACCGGGGAGCTGTTTTTT.

The CDR3 here is CASSLETGQLATEAFF. CDR3 DNA sequence: TGTGCCAGCAGCTTGGAGACAGGGCAACTGGCCACTGAAGCTTTCTTT. V and J are TRBV5-6 and TRBJ1-1; 7 positions agree with TRBD1. V lost 0 bases to trimming and J lost 4 bases; unmatched junction nucleotides: 9. The germline V gene has CDR1 SGHDT and CDR2 YYEEEE. The CDR3 is made up of 16 amino acids.

The chain carries TRBV6-5 and TRBJ2-3; 13 bases are a match to TRBD2. The CDR3 is 15 residues long. The V gene's germline CDR1 is MNHEY and CDR2 SVGAGI. V gave up 6 bases and J gave up 4 bases; unmatched junction bases: 4. The CDR3, as DNA: TGTGCCAGCAGCGAGACTAGCGGGGGGTCAGATACGCAGTATTTT. Amino acids: CASSETSGGSDTQYF.

The J gene is TRBJ2-3, the V gene TRBV6-2 or TRBV6-3; D may be TRBD2 (6 bases). Per the germline V gene, CDR1 is MNHEY and CDR2 is SVGEGT. The CDR3 has 15 amino acids. Trimming stripped 0 bases from V and 5 bases from J, with 12 bases between. The CDR3 here is CASSYSMGSGDTQYF. The CDR3 DNA follows: TGTGCCAGCAGTTACTCGATGGGTAGCGGAGATACGCAGTATTTT.

The CDR3: CASSLRVPGQTSGNTIYF. CDR3 DNA sequence: TGTGCCAGCAGTTTAAGAGTACCGGGACAGACCTCTGGAAACACCATATATTTT. This chain joins TRBV28 and TRBJ1-3, with 7 bases that match TRBD1. This CDR3 is built from 18 residues. The V gene's germline CDR1 is MDHEN and CDR2 SYDVKM. The V gene end was trimmed by 2 bases and the J gene end by 0 bases; junction bases not matched to a gene: 10.

The rearrangement joins TRBV18 to TRBJ2-2; TRBD2 agrees at 9 bases. In germline, CDR1 is KGHSH, CDR2 LQKENI. The CDR3 contains 16 residues. Trimming took 3 bases from V and 1 from J; bases not matched to a gene: 3. The CDR3 coding sequence is TGTGCCAGCTCACCTCAGACTAGCGGGAACACCGGGGAGCTGTTTTTT. It encodes CASSPQTSGNTGELFF.

The chain carries TRBV7-9 and TRBJ2-5; TRBD1 is a possible D gene (6 bases). There are 15 residues in the CDR3. V lost 3 bases, J lost 0 bases, and 11 bases lay in between. CDR1 is SEHNR, CDR2 FQNEAQ, per germline (reference sequence). The CDR3 sequence is CASSFGTLNQETQYF. For the CDR3, the DNA is TGTGCCAGCAGCTTCGGGACACTAAACCAAGAGACCCAGTACTTC.

The genes are TRBV9 and TRBJ2-2; 7 bases match TRBD2. Trimming took 1 base from V and 3 from J; bases not matched to a gene: 9. CDR3 length equals 17 residues. The germline CDR1 and CDR2 sequences are SGDLS and YYNGEE. Written as DNA, the CDR3 is TGTGCCAGCAGCGTATACGCGGGAGCGGTGGACACCGGGGAGCTGTTTTTT. It translates to CASSVYAGAVDTGELFF. Full variable domain (outside the CDR3, taken from reference TRBV9 and TRBJ2-2): DSGVTQTPKHLITATGQRVTLRCSPRSGDLSVYWYQQSLDQGLQFLIQYYNGEERAKGNILERFSAQQFPDLHSELNLSSLELGDSALYFCASSVYAGAVDTGELFFGEGSRLTVL.

V and J are TRBV29-1 and TRBJ2-3, with 7 nucleotides matching TRBD1. This CDR3 contains 15 residues. V lost 6 bases to trimming and J lost 0 bases; unmatched junction nucleotides: 9. Germline CDR1 reads SQVTM; CDR2 reads ANQGSEA. The CDR3 here is CSVRTGVTSTDTQYF. Written as DNA, the CDR3 is TGCAGCGTAAGAACAGGGGTAACTAGCACAGATACGCAGTATTTT.

The chain is built from TRBV7-3 and TRBJ1-2; D call uncertain. V was clipped by 7 bases and J by 8 bases, with 17 bases between them. The CDR3 contains 13 residues. The germline V gene has CDR1 SGHTA and CDR2 FQGTGA. DNA of the CDR3: TGTGCCAGCATCCCCTGGGGAGGGCGGGGCTACACCTTC. Its protein product is CASIPWGGRGYTF.

CDR3 sequence reads: CASSLGSYSYNEQFF. Here the CDR3 DNA reads TGTGCCAGCAGTTTGGGCAGCTACTCCTACAATGAGCAGTTCTTC. The chain links TRBV27 to TRBJ2-1; D remains unclear. The V end lost 3 bases, the J end lost 0 bases, and 9 bases lay between the germline ends. The CDR3 contains 15 residues. Germline V CDR1 and CDR2: MNHEY, SMNVEV (reference sequence).

This clone showed up just a few times. This chain uses TRBV3-1 (or the pseudogene TRBV3-2) with TRBJ2-2, with 7 bases fitting TRBD2. V was pared by 4 bases and J by 7 bases, with 9 bases of the junction left unmatched. This CDR3 region has 15 residues. Looked up from germline, CDR1 is LGHDT and CDR2 is YNNKEL (reference sequence). Here the CDR3 reads CASSLSGLDSGELFF. The DNA for the CDR3 is TGTGCCAGCAGCCTTTCCGGACTAGATAGCGGGGAGCTGTTTTTT.

The genes are TRBV4-3 and TRBJ2-2; TRBD2 matches 7 bases. V shed 1 base, J shed 6 bases, and the junction held 2 bases outside the gene matches. CDR1 and CDR2 from the germline V gene are LGHNA and YSLEER. The CDR3 loop spans 14 amino acids. The CDR3 sequence is CASSQGLAAGELFF. The DNA for the CDR3 is TGCGCCAGCAGCCAAGGCCTAGCGGCCGGGGAGCTGTTTTTT.

The chain links TRBV2 to TRBJ1-2; D gene unclear. Germline-derived CDR1 and CDR2 are SNHLY and FYNNEI. CDR3 length: 11 amino acids. The V gene lost 4 bases and the J gene lost 9 bases, with 9 bases spanning the gap. The CDR3 protein is CASSAYSRYTF. The CDR3 nucleotides are TGTGCCAGCAGTGCTTACAGTCGCTACACCTTC.

This sequence joins TRBV7-2 and TRBJ2-3; perhaps TRBD2 as D (7 bases). Germline V gene lookup returns CDR1 SGHTA and CDR2 FQGNSA. This CDR3 comprises 15 residues. V was clipped by 1 base and J by 6 bases, with 14 bases between them. CDR3 sequence (DNA): TGTGCCAGCAGCTTAGTGTGGGGGGGCCGCGATACGCAGTATTTT. Its translation: CASSLVWGGRDTQYF.

V usage is TRBV3-1 (or the pseudogene TRBV3-2) and J usage is TRBJ1-1, with a possible D match to TRBD1 (6 bases). The CDR3 spans 16 residues. V was pared by 0 bases and J by 5 bases, with 16 bases between. The germline CDR1 and CDR2 sequences are LGHDT and YNNKEL (reference sequence). The CDR3 region is CASSQDFWGLRTEAFF. In DNA form, the CDR3 reads TGTGCCAGCAGCCAAGATTTTTGGGGGCTGCGAACTGAAGCTTTCTTT.

The chain recombines TRBV3-1 (or the pseudogene TRBV3-2) with TRBJ1-1; D remains unclear. Germline values: CDR1 LGHDT, CDR2 YNNKEL (reference sequence). The CDR3 is 12 amino acids. Trimming took 4 bases from V and 5 from J, leaving 8 bases between them. In DNA, the CDR3 is TGTGCCAGCAGCCGTGCCGGTACTGAAGCTTTCTTT. It codes for CASSRAGTEAFF.

V is TRBV9 and J is TRBJ1-3; tentative D call: TRBD1 (6 bases). Germline V gene data show CDR1 as SGDLS and CDR2 as YYNGEE. CDR3 length: 15 residues. Trimming removed 4 bases at V and 3 bases at J, with 14 bases between. The CDR3 DNA is TGTGCCAGCAGCCTAGGCGGGGGCGGTGGAAACACCATATATTTT. Protein sequence: CASSLGGGGGNTIYF.

The chain combines TRBV3-1 (or the pseudogene TRBV3-2) with TRBJ2-5; the match to TRBD2 covers 12 bases. Looked up from germline, CDR1 is LGHDT and CDR2 is YNNKEL (reference sequence). CDR3 size: 17 residues. The trim removed 3 bases at V and 1 base at J, leaving 6 bases unmatched. CDR3 coding DNA: TGTGCCAGCAGCCACCGTACGGGACTAGCGGGCCAAGAGACCCAGTACTTC. Its translation: CASSHRTGLAGQETQYF.

This clone was counted once. This chain links TRBV27 with TRBJ2-1, with 16 bases lining up with TRBD2. Germline V gene lookup returns CDR1 MNHEY and CDR2 SMNVEV (reference sequence). J gave up 7 bases and V 4 bases, and 4 bases lay outside the gene matches. The CDR3 spans 16 residues. The CDR3 reads CASSSGTSGGGNEQFF. The CDR3 DNA reads as TGTGCCAGCAGTTCAGGGACTAGCGGGGGGGGTAATGAGCAGTTCTTC.

This chain links TRBV15 with TRBJ2-7; 7 nucleotides match TRBD1. V shed 4 bases, J shed 13 bases, and the junction held 13 bases outside the gene matches. Germline CDR1 LNHNV, CDR2 YYDKDF (reference sequence). This CDR3 comprises 13 residues. The DNA for the CDR3 is TGTGCCACCAGCATCTTCGATACGGGACAGCGTTACTTC. This codes for CATSIFDTGQRYF.

This chain uses TRBV29-1 with TRBJ1-2; maybe TRBD1 (5 bases). The V gene lost 7 bases and the J gene lost 0 bases, with 9 bases spanning the gap. This CDR3 is 12 amino acids long. CDR1 and CDR2 (germline): SQVTM, ANQGSEA. As DNA, the CDR3 is TGCAGCGGTGGGGGGACTAACTATGGCTACACCTTC. Translation: CSGGGTNYGYTF. The full variable domain, with the rest looked up from reference TRBV29-1 and TRBJ1-2, is SAVISQKPSRDICQRGTSLTIQCQVDSQVTMMFWYRQQPGQSLTLIATANQGSEATYESGFVIDKFPISRPNLTFSTLTVSNMSPEDSSIYLCSGGGTNYGYTFGSGTRLTVV.

The chain is built from TRBV29-1 and TRBJ2-7; perhaps TRBD1 as D (5 bases). V lost 5 bases, J lost 2 bases, and 10 bases lay in between. Germline V gene data show CDR1 as SQVTM and CDR2 as ANQGSEA. The CDR3 runs 12 residues. Here the CDR3 reads CSVQGSTYEQYF. The CDR3 nucleotides read TGCAGCGTTCAGGGTTCCACCTACGAGCAGTACTTC.

This clone came up once. The rearrangement links TRBV6-5 to TRBJ1-6; weak D call: TRBD1 (6 bases). The CDR3 length is 16 residues. The germline V and J ends were trimmed by 4 bases and 5 bases, with 15 bases remaining between them. The germline gives CDR1 MNHEY, CDR2 SVGAGI. CDR3 in amino acids: CASSSRGGRDNSPLHF. In DNA, the CDR3 is TGTGCCAGCAGTTCCCGGGGGGGGCGGGATAATTCACCCCTCCACTTT.

The rearrangement uses TRBV5-1 and TRBJ1-2; weak D call: TRBD1 (6 bases). The V end was cut by 1 base, the J end by 7 bases, with 17 bases between. Germline V gives CDR1 SGHRS, CDR2 YFSETQ. The CDR3 runs 15 residues. CDR3 region: CASSLPSGEMSGYTF. CDR3 in DNA: TGCGCCAGCAGCTTGCCGTCAGGGGAAATGAGTGGCTACACCTTC.